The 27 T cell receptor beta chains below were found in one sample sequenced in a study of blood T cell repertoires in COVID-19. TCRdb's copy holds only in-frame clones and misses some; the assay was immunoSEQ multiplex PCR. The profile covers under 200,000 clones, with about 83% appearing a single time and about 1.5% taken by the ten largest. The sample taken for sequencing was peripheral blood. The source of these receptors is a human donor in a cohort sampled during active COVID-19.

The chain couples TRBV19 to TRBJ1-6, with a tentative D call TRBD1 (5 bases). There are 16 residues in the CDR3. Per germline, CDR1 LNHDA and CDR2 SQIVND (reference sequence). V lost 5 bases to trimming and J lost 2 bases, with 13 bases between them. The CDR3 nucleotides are TGTGCCAGTAGTGTACAGGCTTCCACCTATAATTCACCCCTCCACTTT. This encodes CASSVQASTYNSPLHF.

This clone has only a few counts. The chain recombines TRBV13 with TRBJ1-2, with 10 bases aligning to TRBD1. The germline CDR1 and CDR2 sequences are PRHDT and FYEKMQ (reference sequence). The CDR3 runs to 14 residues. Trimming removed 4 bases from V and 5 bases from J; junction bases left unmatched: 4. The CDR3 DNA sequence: TGTGCCAGCAGCTCAGGACAGGGGGAATATGGCTACACCTTC. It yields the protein CASSSGQGEYGYTF.

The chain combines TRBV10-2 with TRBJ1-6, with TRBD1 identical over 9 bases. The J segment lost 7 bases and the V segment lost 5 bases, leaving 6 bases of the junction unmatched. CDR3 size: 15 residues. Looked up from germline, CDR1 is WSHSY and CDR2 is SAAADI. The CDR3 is CASSRGQGPNSPLHF. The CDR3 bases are TGCGCCAGCAGTAGGGGACAGGGCCCCAATTCACCCCTCCACTTT.

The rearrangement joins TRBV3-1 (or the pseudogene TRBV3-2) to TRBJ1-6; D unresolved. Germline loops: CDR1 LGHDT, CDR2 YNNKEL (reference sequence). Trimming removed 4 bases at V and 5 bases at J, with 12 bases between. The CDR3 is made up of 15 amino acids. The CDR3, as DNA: TGTGCCAGCAGCCCCCCCGGAGGGAATAATTCACCCCTCCACTTT. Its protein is CASSPPGGNNSPLHF.

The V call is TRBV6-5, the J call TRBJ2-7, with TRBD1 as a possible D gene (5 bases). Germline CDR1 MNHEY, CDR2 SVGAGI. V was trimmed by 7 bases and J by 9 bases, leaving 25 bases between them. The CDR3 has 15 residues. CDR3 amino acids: CASTSLGQGTLMQYF. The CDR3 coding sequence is TGTGCCAGCACCTCCCTGGGGCAGGGAACTTTAATGCAGTACTTC.

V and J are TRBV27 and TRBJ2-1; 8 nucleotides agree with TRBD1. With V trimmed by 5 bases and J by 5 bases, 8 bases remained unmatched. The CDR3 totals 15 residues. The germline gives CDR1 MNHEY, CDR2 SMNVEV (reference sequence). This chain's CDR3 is CASSPRTGLNNEQFF. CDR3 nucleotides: TGTGCCAGCAGTCCCCGGACAGGGCTGAACAATGAGCAGTTCTTC.

The CDR3 is CASSVGAGSTEAFF. CDR3 bases: TGTGCCAGCAGCGTAGGGGCAGGTTCCACTGAAGCTTTCTTT. This chain connects TRBV9 to TRBJ1-1, with D unresolved. CDR1 and CDR2 from the germline V gene are SGDLS and YYNGEE. The CDR3 is made up of 14 amino acids. Trimming took 0 bases from V and 4 from J, leaving 10 bases between them.

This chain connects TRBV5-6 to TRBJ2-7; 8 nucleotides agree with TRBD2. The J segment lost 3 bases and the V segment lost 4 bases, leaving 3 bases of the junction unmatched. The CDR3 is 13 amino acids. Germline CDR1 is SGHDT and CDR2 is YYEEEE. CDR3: CASSPGGLYEQYF. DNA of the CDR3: TGTGCCAGCAGCCCGGGGGGGCTCTACGAGCAGTACTTC.

The CDR3 region is CASSPFSPTDNQPQHF. The CDR3 nucleotides read TGTGCCAGCTCACCATTTAGTCCGACAGACAATCAGCCCCAGCATTTT. The gene calls are TRBV18 and TRBJ1-5, with D perhaps matching TRBD1 (5 bases). The germline CDR1 and CDR2 sequences are KGHSH and LQKENI. The CDR3 runs to 16 residues. The ends were cut back, 2 bases at V and 3 bases at J, with 14 bases in the middle.

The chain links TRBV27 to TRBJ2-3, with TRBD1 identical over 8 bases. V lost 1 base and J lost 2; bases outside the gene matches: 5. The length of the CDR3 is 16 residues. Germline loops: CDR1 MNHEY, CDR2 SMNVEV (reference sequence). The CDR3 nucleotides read TGTGCCAGCAGTTTATTGACAGGGGATCTCACAGATACGCAGTATTTT. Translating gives CASSLLTGDLTDTQYF.

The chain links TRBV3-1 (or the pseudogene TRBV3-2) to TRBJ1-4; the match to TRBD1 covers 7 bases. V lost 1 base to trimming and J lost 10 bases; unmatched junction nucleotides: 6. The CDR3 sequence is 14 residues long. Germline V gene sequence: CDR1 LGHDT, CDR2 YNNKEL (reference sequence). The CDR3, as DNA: TGTGCCAGCAGCCAAGTCCTCCAGGGGGGAAAACTGTTTTTT. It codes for CASSQVLQGGKLFF.

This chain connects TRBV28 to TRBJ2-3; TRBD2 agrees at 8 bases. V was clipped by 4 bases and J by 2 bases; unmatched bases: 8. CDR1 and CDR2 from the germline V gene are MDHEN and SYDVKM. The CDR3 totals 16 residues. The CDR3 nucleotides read TGTGCCAGCAGTTCTCCGGGACTAGGAAACACAGATACGCAGTATTTT. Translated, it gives CASSSPGLGNTDTQYF.

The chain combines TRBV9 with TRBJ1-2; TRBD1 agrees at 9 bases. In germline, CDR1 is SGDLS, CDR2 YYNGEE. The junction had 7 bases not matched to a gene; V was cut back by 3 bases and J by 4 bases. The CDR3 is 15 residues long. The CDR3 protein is CASSEGDRVSYGYTF. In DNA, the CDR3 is TGTGCCAGCAGCGAGGGGGACAGGGTATCCTATGGCTACACCTTC.

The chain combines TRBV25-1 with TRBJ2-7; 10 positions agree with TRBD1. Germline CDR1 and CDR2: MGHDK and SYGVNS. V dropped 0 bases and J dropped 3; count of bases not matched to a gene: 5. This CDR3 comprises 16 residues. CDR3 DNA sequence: TGTGCCAGCAGTGAATATGGGGGACAGGGGCGCTACGAGCAGTACTTC. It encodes CASSEYGGQGRYEQYF.

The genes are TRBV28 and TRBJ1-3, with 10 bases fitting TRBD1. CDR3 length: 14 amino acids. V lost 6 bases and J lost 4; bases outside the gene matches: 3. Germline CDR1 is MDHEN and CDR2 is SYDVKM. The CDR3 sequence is CASSDRGLGNTIYF. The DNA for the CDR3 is TGTGCCAGCAGCGACAGGGGGCTAGGAAACACCATATATTTT.

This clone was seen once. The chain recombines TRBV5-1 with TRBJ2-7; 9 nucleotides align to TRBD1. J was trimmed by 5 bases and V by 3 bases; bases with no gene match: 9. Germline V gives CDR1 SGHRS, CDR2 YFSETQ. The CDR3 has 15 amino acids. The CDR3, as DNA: TGCGCCAGCAGCTATGACAGGGGGAGAGGGAACGAGCAGTACTTC. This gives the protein CASSYDRGRGNEQYF.

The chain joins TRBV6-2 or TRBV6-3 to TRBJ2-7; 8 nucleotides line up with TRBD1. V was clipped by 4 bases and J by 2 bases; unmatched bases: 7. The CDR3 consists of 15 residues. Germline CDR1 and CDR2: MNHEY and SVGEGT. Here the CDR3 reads CASSSGQESTYEQYF. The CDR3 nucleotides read TGTGCCAGCAGTTCGGGACAGGAGTCTACCTACGAGCAGTACTTC.

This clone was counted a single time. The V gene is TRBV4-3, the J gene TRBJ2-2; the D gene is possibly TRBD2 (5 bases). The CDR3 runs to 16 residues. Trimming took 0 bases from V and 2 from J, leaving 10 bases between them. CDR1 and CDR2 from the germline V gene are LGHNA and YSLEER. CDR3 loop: CASSQERGFNTGELFF. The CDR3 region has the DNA TGCGCCAGCAGCCAAGAACGAGGGTTCAACACCGGGGAGCTGTTTTTT.

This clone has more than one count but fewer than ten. The CDR3: CASRGGRGSPYEQYF. CDR3 in DNA: TGTGCCAGTAGAGGGGGTAGAGGGTCTCCCTACGAGCAGTACTTC. This chain joins TRBV19 and TRBJ2-7; a possible D gene is TRBD1 (6 bases). CDR3 length: 15 residues. Germline CDR1 reads LNHDA; CDR2 reads SQIVND (reference sequence). V was clipped by 6 bases and J by 2 bases, with 17 bases between them.

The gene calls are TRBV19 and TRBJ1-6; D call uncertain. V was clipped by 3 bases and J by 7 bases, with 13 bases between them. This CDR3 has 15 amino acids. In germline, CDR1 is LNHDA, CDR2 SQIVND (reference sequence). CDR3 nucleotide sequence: TGTGCCAGTAGTATGTTTCCTGAGGGAAATTCACCCCTCCACTTT. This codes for CASSMFPEGNSPLHF.

DNA for the CDR3: TGCGCCAGCAGCTCGCAGGGCAAAAATGAAAAACTGTTTTTT. Its protein product is CASSSQGKNEKLFF. The chain combines TRBV5-1 with TRBJ1-4; TRBD1 is a possible D gene (5 bases). Trimming removed 3 bases at V and 5 bases at J, with 11 bases between. This CDR3 is 14 amino acids long. Germline V gene data show CDR1 as SGHRS and CDR2 as YFSETQ.

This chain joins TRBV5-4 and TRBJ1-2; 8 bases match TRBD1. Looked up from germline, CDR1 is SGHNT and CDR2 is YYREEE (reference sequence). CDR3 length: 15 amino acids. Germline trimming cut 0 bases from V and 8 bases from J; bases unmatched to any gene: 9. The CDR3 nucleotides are TGTGCCAGCAGCTTGGAGTTGCAGGGGGCGCTCGGCTACACCTTC. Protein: CASSLELQGALGYTF.

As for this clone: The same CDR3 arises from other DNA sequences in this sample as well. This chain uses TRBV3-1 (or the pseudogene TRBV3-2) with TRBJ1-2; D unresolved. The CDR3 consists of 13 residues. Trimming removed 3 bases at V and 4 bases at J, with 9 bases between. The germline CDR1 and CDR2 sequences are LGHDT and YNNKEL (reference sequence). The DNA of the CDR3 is TGTGCCAGCAGCCAGGATCGCGGCTATGGCTACACCTTC. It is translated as CASSQDRGYGYTF.

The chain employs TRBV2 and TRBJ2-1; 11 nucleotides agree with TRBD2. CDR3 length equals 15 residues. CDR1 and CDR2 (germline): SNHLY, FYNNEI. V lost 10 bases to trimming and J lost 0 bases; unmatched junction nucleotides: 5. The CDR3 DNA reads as TGTGCCAACACTAGCGGGGGAACCTCCTACAATGAGCAGTTCTTC. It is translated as CANTSGGTSYNEQFF.

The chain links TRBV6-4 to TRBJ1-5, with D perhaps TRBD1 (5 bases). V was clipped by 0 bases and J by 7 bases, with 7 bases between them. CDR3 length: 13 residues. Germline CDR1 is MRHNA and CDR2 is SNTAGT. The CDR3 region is CASSDSPGQPQHF. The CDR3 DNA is TGTGCCAGCAGTGACTCGCCAGGGCAGCCCCAGCATTTT.

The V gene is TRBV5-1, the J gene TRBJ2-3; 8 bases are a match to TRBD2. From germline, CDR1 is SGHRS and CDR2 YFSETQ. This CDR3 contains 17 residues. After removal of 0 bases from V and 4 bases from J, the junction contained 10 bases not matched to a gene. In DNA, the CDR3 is TGCGCCAGCAGCTTGGGCGGGGGGCCGGCCGTCGCAGATACGCAGTATTTT. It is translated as CASSLGGGPAVADTQYF. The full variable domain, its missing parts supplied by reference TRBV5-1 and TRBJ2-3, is KAGVTQTPRYLIKTRGQQVTLSCSPISGHRSVSWYQQTPGQGLQFLFEYFSETQRNKGNFPGRFSGRQFSNSRSEMNVSTLELGDSALYLCASSLGGGPAVADTQYFGPGTRLTVL.

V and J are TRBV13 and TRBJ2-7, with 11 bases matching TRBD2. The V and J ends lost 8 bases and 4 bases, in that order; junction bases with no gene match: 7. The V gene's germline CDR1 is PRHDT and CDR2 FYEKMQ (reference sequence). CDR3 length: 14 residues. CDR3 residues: CASGGGTSGYEQYF. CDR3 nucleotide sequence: TGTGCCAGCGGAGGGGGGACTAGCGGTTACGAGCAGTACTTC.